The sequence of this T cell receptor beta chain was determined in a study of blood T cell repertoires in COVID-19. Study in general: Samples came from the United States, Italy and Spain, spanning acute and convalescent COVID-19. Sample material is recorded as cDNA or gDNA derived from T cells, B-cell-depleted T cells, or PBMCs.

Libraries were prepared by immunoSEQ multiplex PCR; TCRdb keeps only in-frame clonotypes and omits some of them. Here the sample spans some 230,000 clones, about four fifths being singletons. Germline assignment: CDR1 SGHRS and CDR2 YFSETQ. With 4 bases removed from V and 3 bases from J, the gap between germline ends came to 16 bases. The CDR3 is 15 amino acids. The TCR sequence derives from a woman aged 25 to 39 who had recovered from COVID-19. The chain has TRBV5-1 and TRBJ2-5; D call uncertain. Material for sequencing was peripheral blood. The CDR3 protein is CASSPHGAPEETQYF. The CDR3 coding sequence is TGCGCCAGCAGCCCCCACGGAGCGCCGGAAGAGACCCAGTACTTC.